This T cell receptor beta chain was identified during a study of blood T cells in healthy people across ages. CDR3 length: 16 residues. The ends lost 4 bases at V and 6 bases at J; junction bases unmatched: 15. The V gene's germline CDR1 is DFQATT and CDR2 SNEGSKA (reference sequence). A J-beta primer mix and a sample-barcoded 5' primer were used in a second PCR of roughly 6 to 11 cycles. MiXCR was run by TCRdb on the 5' RACE reads, yielding one entry per CDR3 protein. The sample lists under 1,100,000 distinct CDR3 sequences, roughly 24% occurring once. These data were also filed under a second study, of T cells of mothers and their children. From that report: The study recruited a few healthy Caucasian mothers and their six children as donors.

V gene TRBV20-1 combines with J gene TRBJ2-4; 7 bases match TRBD1. This sequence originates from a girl aged 2 to 10 in good health. Sequenced sample: blood. The CDR3 protein is CSAIPNRDRARNIQYF. In DNA, the CDR3 is TGCAGTGCTATCCCAAACAGAGACAGGGCGCGAAACATTCAGTACTTC.